Presented here are 31 T cell receptor beta chains from one specimen sequenced in a study of T cells in Graves' hyperthyroidism and ophthalmopathy. What was amplified from RNA transcripts were TCR beta CDR3 regions. First-round RT-PCR of the TCR CDR3 relied on the HTBI primer set. In TCRdb, the multiplex PCR reads were re-called with MiXCR into one record per CDR3 protein. The table lists around 700,000 distinct CDR3 sequences, 35% of them singletons. The sequencing input was blood. These receptors all come from a woman aged 40-49 years with Graves' hyperthyroidism.

This clonotype came up once. The V gene is TRBV20-1, the J gene TRBJ2-5, with 13 nucleotides matching TRBD2. Trimming cost V 7 bases and J 5 bases; bases outside gene matches: 4. In germline, CDR1 is DFQATT, CDR2 SNEGSKA (reference sequence). This CDR3 is built from 13 residues. The CDR3 protein is CSESTSGGETQYF. The CDR3 region has the DNA TGCAGTGAGTCGACTAGCGGGGGGGAGACCCAGTACTTC.

This clonotype was picked up a small number of times. The V and J genes are TRBV10-1 and TRBJ2-3; D not resolved. Germline V gene sequence: CDR1 WNHNN, CDR2 SYGVQD (reference sequence). This CDR3 region has 13 residues. V gave up 6 bases and J gave up 2 bases, with 9 bases separating them. The CDR3 coding sequence is TGCGCCAGCAGGGCTGCAAACACAGATACGCAGTATTTT. Amino acids: CASRAANTDTQYF.

This CDR3 is CAISGRTVDGELFF. The CDR3 DNA sequence: TGTGCCATCAGTGGGAGGACAGTGGACGGGGAGCTGTTTTTT. This chain connects TRBV10-3 to TRBJ2-2; possibly TRBD1 for D (6 bases). V dropped 4 bases and J dropped 7 bases, with 13 bases sitting between them. This CDR3 has 14 amino acids. The germline V gene has CDR1 ENHRY and CDR2 SYGVKD.

This clonotype is a singleton in its sample. The chain uses TRBV2 and TRBJ2-5; 8 bases fit TRBD1. The tail of the sequence fits TRBJ2-1 better, so the J call may be wrong. The CDR3 runs to 14 residues. CDR1 SNHLY and CDR2 FYNNEI come from the germline V gene. CDR3 region: CASNGQGAFNEQFF. In DNA, the CDR3 is TGTGCCAGCAACGGGCAGGGGGCGTTCAATGAGCAGTTCTTC.

The chain combines TRBV14 with TRBJ2-5; 9 positions match TRBD2. This CDR3 has 18 residues. The junction had 21 bases not matched to a gene; V was cut back by 8 bases and J by 5 bases. CDR1 and CDR2 from the germline V gene are SGHDN and FVKESK. CDR3 nucleotides: TGTGCCAGCTCACCACTCCTCTTGACTAGCGGCTTAGGGGAGACCCAGTACTTC. As protein: CASSPLLLTSGLGETQYF.

The chain links TRBV6-6 to TRBJ1-5; D is unresolved. Germline values: CDR1 MNHNY, CDR2 SVGAGI (reference sequence). This CDR3 is built from 12 residues. V lost 7 bases and J 5 bases, leaving 9 bases between the germline ends. The CDR3: CASTNLDQPQHF. CDR3 nucleotides: TGTGCCAGCACCAACTTAGATCAGCCCCAGCATTTT.

The V gene is TRBV5-4, the J gene TRBJ2-7; the match to TRBD1 covers 8 bases. CDR1 is SGHNT, CDR2 YYREEE, per germline (reference sequence). V lost 2 bases, J lost 4 bases, and 8 bases stayed unmatched. This CDR3 has 15 amino acids. Here the CDR3 reads CASSFQIRQGYEQYF. As DNA, the CDR3 is TGTGCCAGCAGCTTTCAAATCCGACAGGGGTACGAGCAGTACTTC.

CDR3 in amino acids: CAWRAGGAGELFF. CDR3 nucleotides: TGTGCCTGGCGAGCGGGAGGCGCCGGGGAGCTGTTTTTT. The J gene is TRBJ2-2, the V gene TRBV10-3; 9 nucleotides match TRBD2. CDR3 length: 13 residues. Unmatched junction bases numbered 7, after V lost 11 bases and J lost 6 bases. The germline V gene encodes CDR1 ENHRY and CDR2 SYGVKD.

This clonotype was observed many times. This rearrangement joins TRBV20-1 to TRBJ2-7, with 10 bases identical to TRBD2. CDR3 length: 15 amino acids. V lost 5 bases to trimming and J lost 4 bases; unmatched junction nucleotides: 11. The germline V gene encodes CDR1 DFQATT and CDR2 SNEGSKA (reference sequence). The CDR3 DNA reads TGCAGTGCTGGGGGGAGGGGGACTAGCGCGTACGAGCAGTACTTC. It codes for CSAGGRGTSAYEQYF.

V gene TRBV4-2 combines with J gene TRBJ2-7; no clear D gene. Germline values: CDR1 LGHNA, CDR2 YNFKEQ. V lost 4 bases and J lost 3, with 13 bases in between. The CDR3 is 14 residues long. CDR3 sequence reads: CASSPPEGFYEQYF. DNA for the CDR3: TGTGCCAGCAGCCCCCCGGAAGGGTTCTACGAGCAGTACTTC.

Concerning this clonotype itself: The limits of the CDR3 on the DNA are not certain, so only TCRdb's listed CDR3 is given. V gene TRBV2 combines with J gene TRBJ2-2; TRBD1 is the table's D call and was not checked against the DNA. Including both end residues, the CDR3 is 22 amino acids long. Germline V gives CDR1 SNHLY, CDR2 FYNNEI. CDR3 sequence reads: CASSSGQLYGYTFGSGTGELFF.

The CDR3 nucleotides read TGTGCCAGCAGCTTAGGACAGGAGCATCAGCCCCAGCATTTT. Protein product: CASSLGQEHQPQHF. The V gene is TRBV7-2, the J gene TRBJ1-5, with a possible D match to TRBD1 (6 bases). Germline V lookup: CDR1 SGHTA, CDR2 FQGNSA. V shed 1 base and J shed 5 bases, with 9 bases lying between them. The CDR3 length is 14 residues.

This clonotype was seen a few times. The V gene is TRBV6-5, the J gene TRBJ1-5; D remains unclear. Germline V gene lookup returns CDR1 MNHEY and CDR2 SVGAGI. V shed 7 bases and J shed 5 bases, with 18 bases lying between them. This CDR3 has 15 amino acids. The chain's CDR3 is CASTLRLGSDQPQHF. CDR3 bases: TGTGCCAGCACCCTAAGGTTAGGTTCGGATCAGCCCCAGCATTTT.

This clonotype was detected only a few times. The chain uses TRBV7-2 and TRBJ1-5, with unresolved D. CDR3 size: 16 residues. Trimming removed 3 bases from V and 2 bases from J, with 14 bases in between. Germline-derived CDR1 and CDR2 are SGHTA and FQGNSA. The CDR3 region is CASSFSVGVGNQPQHF. CDR3 coding DNA: TGTGCCAGCAGCTTTTCGGTCGGGGTGGGCAATCAGCCCCAGCATTTT.

As for this clonotype: A read error may explain this, as a much larger clone is one base away. This chain links TRBV19 with TRBJ2-7, with a possible D match to TRBD2 (7 bases). With 4 bases removed from V and 6 bases from J, the gap between germline ends came to 22 bases. Germline CDR1 reads LNHDA; CDR2 reads SQIVND (reference sequence). The CDR3 consists of 16 residues. CDR3 amino acids: CASSTLRGRDTGEQYF. DNA for the CDR3: TGTGCCAGTAGTACCCTGCGGGGGAGGGACACAGGCGAGCAGTACTTC.

The chain is built from TRBV7-2 and TRBJ2-7; possible D gene TRBD2, 5 bases. Germline CDR1 reads SGHTA; CDR2 reads FQGNSA. The CDR3 length is 13 residues. Trimming pared 6 bases from V and 2 bases from J, leaving 11 bases between. The CDR3 nucleotides read TGTGCCAGCAGTGGGAGACCAACCTACGAGCAGTACTTC. Translating it yields CASSGRPTYEQYF.

The chain carries TRBV7-2 and TRBJ2-7, with 13 bases matching TRBD2. The CDR3 spans 17 residues. Germline V gene sequence: CDR1 SGHTA, CDR2 FQGNSA. Trimming cost V 5 bases and J 4 bases; bases outside gene matches: 11. CDR3 in DNA: TGTGCCAGCAGCCAAGAGTGGGGACTAGCGGGAAGGTACGAGCAGTACTTC. Amino acid sequence: CASSQEWGLAGRYEQYF.

This clonotype was picked up a small number of times. This chain uses TRBV12-3 or TRBV12-4 with TRBJ2-7; perhaps TRBD2 as D (5 bases). V was pared by 2 bases and J by 3 bases, with 11 bases between. The CDR3 is made up of 14 amino acids. CDR3 nucleotide sequence: TGTGCCAGCAGTTTATCGGGGTATGGCTACGAGCAGTACTTC. Its protein product is CASSLSGYGYEQYF.

At least ten counts were recorded for this clonotype. This rearrangement joins TRBV11-2 to TRBJ2-2; D ambiguous. This CDR3 has 14 residues. Between the trimmed V and J ends, which lost 5 bases and 7 bases, there was a span of 14 bases. In germline, CDR1 is SGHAT, CDR2 FQNNGV. Here the CDR3 reads CASSPVRVGGELFF. In DNA, the CDR3 is TGTGCCAGCAGCCCCGTCCGAGTAGGCGGGGAGCTGTTTTTT.

This clonotype was detected ten times or more. The chain employs TRBV7-9 and TRBJ2-7; no definite D call. The CDR3 has 11 residues. Germline V gene sequence: CDR1 SEHNR, CDR2 FQNEAQ (reference sequence). V dropped 8 bases and J dropped 7 bases, with 12 bases sitting between them. CDR3 in amino acids: CASGRPGEQYF. DNA of the CDR3: TGTGCCAGCGGACGCCCCGGGGAGCAGTACTTC.

A note on this clonotype: A much larger clone lies one base from this, so it may be a read error. The rearrangement joins TRBV5-4 to TRBJ2-7; D is perhaps TRBD1 (6 bases). The CDR3 length is 14 residues. Germline V lookup: CDR1 SGHNT, CDR2 YYREEE (reference sequence). CDR3 amino acids: CVSSQTGTRYEQYF. Here the CDR3 DNA reads TGTGTCAGCAGCCAAACAGGGACCCGCTACGAGCAGTACTTC.

This clonotype was counted at least ten times. V is TRBV12-3 or TRBV12-4 and J is TRBJ1-5; maybe TRBD1 (5 bases). V was cut by 0 bases and J by 6 bases, with 9 bases left in between. The CDR3 loop spans 14 amino acids. The DNA of the CDR3 is TGTGCCAGCAGTTTAGCAGGGACTAGTCAGCCCCAGCATTTT. Its protein product is CASSLAGTSQPQHF.

V is TRBV5-1 and J is TRBJ2-5; a weak D match, TRBD2 (7 bases). This CDR3 contains 15 residues. In germline, CDR1 is SGHRS, CDR2 YFSETQ. Trimming took 4 bases from V and 6 from J, leaving 19 bases between them. CDR3 bases: TGCGCCAGCAGCCAAGGGGGGGGGGGCCGGAAGACCCAGTACTTC. Amino acids: CASSQGGGGRKTQYF.

This clonotype was recorded many times. V gene TRBV19 combines with J gene TRBJ1-5; D gene unclear. Germline V gene data show CDR1 as LNHDA and CDR2 as SQIVND (reference sequence). V dropped 7 bases and J dropped 7 bases, with 11 bases sitting between them. CDR3 size: 12 residues. The CDR3 protein is CASTSARQPQHF. The CDR3 DNA is TGTGCCAGTACCTCTGCCCGGCAGCCCCAGCATTTT.

This clonotype was detected only a few times. The chain is built from TRBV7-9 and TRBJ1-4; D perhaps matches TRBD1 (6 bases). Trimming shortened V by 9 bases and J by 0 bases, and 11 bases separated the two germline ends. Germline assignment: CDR1 SEHNR and CDR2 FQNEAQ (reference sequence). This CDR3 comprises 14 residues. For the CDR3, the DNA is TGTGCCAGTACTCGGACAGCAACTAATGAAAAACTGTTTTTT. It encodes CASTRTATNEKLFF.

This clonotype was seen a handful of times. The V call is TRBV19, the J call TRBJ1-1; no definite D call. V was cut by 1 base and J by 2 bases, with 11 bases left in between. Germline-derived CDR1 and CDR2 are LNHDA and SQIVND (reference sequence). The CDR3 is made up of 15 amino acids. CDR3 sequence (DNA): TGTGCCAGTAGTATAGGGCGAAAAATCAACACTGAAGCTTTCTTT. Translation: CASSIGRKINTEAFF.

This clonotype has a handful of counts. V is TRBV5-5 and J is TRBJ2-7; D gene ambiguous. CDR3 size: 15 residues. Per the germline V gene, CDR1 is SGHKS and CDR2 is YYEKEE (reference sequence). Trimming cost V 4 bases and J 7 bases, with 21 bases left between them. The chain's CDR3 is CASSARSVGAGEQYF. CDR3 coding DNA: TGTGCCAGCAGCGCCCGATCCGTGGGCGCCGGAGAGCAGTACTTC.

This clonotype has at least ten counts. The chain is built from TRBV7-9 and TRBJ1-4; tentative D call: TRBD1 (5 bases). Trimming took off 5 bases at V and 8 bases at J, with 18 bases between the two ends. This CDR3 region has 15 residues. Looked up from germline, CDR1 is SEHNR and CDR2 is FQNEAQ (reference sequence). The CDR3 spells CASSPAAGKREKLFF. In DNA form, the CDR3 reads TGTGCCAGCAGCCCCGCGGCAGGGAAGAGAGAAAAACTGTTTTTT.

This clonotype has only a few counts. In nucleotides, the CDR3 is TGCGCCAGCAGCCCCTATGACAGGGACACTGAAGCTTTCTTT. Translated, it gives CASSPYDRDTEAFF. The V gene is TRBV4-1, the J gene TRBJ1-1, with 7 bases aligning to TRBD1. V trimming: 4 bases; J trimming: 3 bases; junction bases outside the gene matches: 5. The CDR3 loop spans 14 amino acids. CDR1 and CDR2 from the germline V gene are MGHRA and YSYEKL.

Regarding this clonotype: A read error is likely, as this CDR3 ends without the conserved phenylalanine or tryptophan. The chain is built from TRBV5-1 and TRBJ1-1; D is undetermined. Trimming stripped 1 base from V and 0 bases from J, with 10 bases between. The CDR3 spans 15 residues. Looked up from germline, CDR1 is SGHRS and CDR2 is YFSETQ. The CDR3 coding sequence is TGCGCCAGCAGCTTGTCTCCGGGGATGAACACTGAAGCTTTCCTT. This codes for CASSLSPGMNTEAFL.

In this sample, this clonotype turned up many times. This chain links TRBV20-1 with TRBJ1-2; D remains ambiguous. This CDR3 comprises 15 residues. Per germline, CDR1 DFQATT and CDR2 SNEGSKA (reference sequence). Between the trimmed V and J ends, which lost 0 bases and 0 bases, there was a span of 11 bases. CDR3 DNA: TGCAGTGCTAGAGACCACAGTAGATCTAACTATGGCTACACCTTC. Protein product: CSARDHSRSNYGYTF.